These T cell receptor beta chains were read from a single sample in a study of kidney transplant recipient with SARS-CoV-2 infection. TCRdb re-called the reads through MiXCR, storing one row per CDR3 protein. The sample has fewer than 250,000 distinct CDR3 sequences, more than 25% seen once. This specimen consisted of a blood sample, obtained at baseline and on roughly day 120 from a kidney transplant recipient. These receptors came from a male patient between 25 and 39 years old who had COVID-19 and was a kidney transplant recipient. The graft donor may have given rise to some T cells. Each CDR3 is given with its conserved first and last residue. The D gene is left open where the match is weak. Where a row states a size, it is once, few, many or the class of an expanded clone; other rows omit it.

clone_size	v_call	j_call	d_call	cdr3_aa
many	TRBV6-4	TRBJ2-6	-	CASKGDGSGANVLTF
-	TRBV20-1	TRBJ2-3	TRBD2	CSARLNSGSTDTQYF
many	TRBV27	TRBJ2-1	TRBD2	CASSFRDYTNEQFF
-	TRBV2	TRBJ1-1	TRBD1	CTSLVRGLANTEAFF
-	TRBV3-1	TRBJ2-3	-	CASSRVPICHARYAVF
many	TRBV21-1	-	-	CAPRDGTYEQYF
many	TRBV9	TRBJ1-2	-	CASAYKYSRKTYGYTF
many	TRBV6-9	TRBJ1-2	-	CASSARLPYGKTYGYTF
many	TRBV27	TRBJ2-5	-	CASSSFGQETQYF
many	TRBV7-8	TRBJ1-2	-	CASSISEFTRKTYGYTF
many	TRBV6-4	TRBJ1-1	-	CASSADPGRSAFF
many	TRBV6-2/TRBV6-3	TRBJ1-6	-	CASSYLKSSPLHF
many	TRBV7-9	TRBJ2-7	-	CASSLRADGYEQYF
many	TRBV5-1	TRBJ1-6	-	CASSLAFLGDLHF
many	TRBV16	TRBJ1-2	-	CASSVWGVVRKTYGYTF
many	TRBV10-1	TRBJ1-2	-	CASSLGTRSRKTYGYTF
many	TRBV12-3/TRBV12-4	TRBJ1-2	-	CASSKKLTAGKTYGYTF
many	TRBV19	TRBJ1-2	-	CASSVSETNRKTYGYTF
many	TRBV5-4	TRBJ1-1	TRBD1	CASSRDRGLAEAFF
many	TRBV6-5	TRBJ1-2	-	CASSGGTFGYTF
few	TRBV5-1	TRBJ2-2	-	CASGLIGTHPSGELFF
many	TRBV20-1	TRBJ2-5	-	CSANGNQETQYF
medium-sized	TRBV4-3	TRBJ2-3	TRBD2	CASSQASGSRTDTQYF
few	TRBV6-6	TRBJ2-1	TRBD1	CASSYTGTGNNEQFF
-	TRBV28	TRBJ1-1	TRBD1	CASSRRTGPQQAEAFF
many	TRBV7-5	TRBJ1-2	-	CISVPEMENEVGKTYGYTF
many	TRBV11-2	TRBJ1-1	-	CASSFLTVNTEAFF
many	TRBV5-1	TRBJ1-5	-	CASSPDSNQPQHF